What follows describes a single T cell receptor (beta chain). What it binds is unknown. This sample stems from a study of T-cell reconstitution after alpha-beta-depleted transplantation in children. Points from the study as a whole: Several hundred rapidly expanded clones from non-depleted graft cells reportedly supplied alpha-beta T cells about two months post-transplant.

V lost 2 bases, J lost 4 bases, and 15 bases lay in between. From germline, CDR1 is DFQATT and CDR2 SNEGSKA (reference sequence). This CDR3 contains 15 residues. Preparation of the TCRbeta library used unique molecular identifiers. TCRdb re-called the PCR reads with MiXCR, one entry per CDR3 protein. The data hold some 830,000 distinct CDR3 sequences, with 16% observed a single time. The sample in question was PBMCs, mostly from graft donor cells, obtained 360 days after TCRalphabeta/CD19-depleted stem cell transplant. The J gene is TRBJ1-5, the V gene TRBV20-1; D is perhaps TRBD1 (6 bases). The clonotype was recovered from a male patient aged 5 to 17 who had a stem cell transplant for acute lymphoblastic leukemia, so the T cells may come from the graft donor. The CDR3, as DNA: TGCAGTGCTAGAAGGGGGGGAGGGGGGAATCAGCCCCAGCATTTT. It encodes CSARRGGGGNQPQHF.